This TCR beta chain was recovered during a study of Ad26.COV2.S vaccination and SARS-CoV-2 variants. This clone was observed once. The treatment: roughly 18 received Ad26.COV2.S at low or high dose, single or two shots; about 5 received placebo; per-sample allocation not given. Sampling happened 63 days after the first vaccine or placebo injection. Cohort 1b enrolled adults aged 18-55 years in Boston. An Ad26 vector that expressed Wuhan-strain SARS-CoV-2 spike constituted the vaccine. Trimming left V 3 bases short and J 8 bases short, with 10 bases between. The germline CDR1 and CDR2 sequences are SQVTM and ANQGSEA. The CDR3 is 12 residues long. The repertoire was sequenced with immunoSEQ multiplex PCR; TCRdb's copy has only in-frame clones and lacks some. The table lists hundreds of thousands of clones, about 88% of them singletons, with 9.5% to 12% in the top ten.

The source was peripheral blood, collected in a trial of Ad26.COV2.S vaccine versus placebo. The chain employs TRBV29-1 and TRBJ1-4, with D unresolved. This TCR was recovered from a person between 18 and 65 years old who received the Ad26.COV2.S COVID-19 vaccine or a placebo. The CDR3 is CSVDPGGEKLFF. The CDR3 coding sequence is TGCAGCGTTGATCCGGGCGGAGAAAAACTGTTTTTT. The whole variable domain, remainder taken from reference TRBV29-1 and TRBJ1-4, is SAVISQKPSRDICQRGTSLTIQCQVDSQVTMMFWYRQQPGQSLTLIATANQGSEATYESGFVIDKFPISRPNLTFSTLTVSNMSPEDSSIYLCSVDPGGEKLFFGSGTQLSVL.